This entry lists 2 T cell receptor beta chains sequenced from one sample in a study of PD-L1 blockade in urothelial cancer. This table comes from immunoSEQ multiplex PCR, and its TCRdb copy is limited to in-frame clones, with some not included. The sample lists 70,000 to 90,000 clones; 82% were seen once. The input for sequencing was PBMCs, taken around atezolizumab (anti-PD-L1) treatment. Every receptor here comes from a man between 65 and 79 years old with urothelial cancer.

The chain has TRBV2 and TRBJ2-5; D ambiguous. CDR3 size: 11 residues. CDR1 is SNHLY, CDR2 FYNNEI, per germline. Trimming left V 5 bases short and J 5 bases short, with 6 bases between. In nucleotides, the CDR3 is TGTGCCAGCAGTCTCCGGGAGACCCAGTACTTC. As protein: CASSLRETQYF.

V is TRBV9 and J is TRBJ2-2; tentatively, D is TRBD1 (5 bases). The germline CDR1 and CDR2 sequences are SGDLS and YYNGEE. Trimming removed 2 bases from V and 7 bases from J, with 18 bases in between. The CDR3 sequence is 16 residues long. CDR3 protein: CASSVASGPQGGELFF. CDR3 nucleotides: TGTGCCAGCAGCGTCGCGTCCGGGCCGCAGGGCGGGGAGCTGTTTTTT.